One sample yielded the 25 T cell receptor beta chains listed below, sequenced in a study of T cell responses to AZD1222 COVID-19 vaccine. TCRdb's table, derived via immunoSEQ multiplex PCR, lists solely in-frame clones and lacks some. The sample includes around 100,000 clones, 92% of them seen just once. The material was peripheral blood, obtained on day 0 of AZD1222 vaccination. These receptors all stem from an adult in good health.

This clone was detected once. This sequence joins TRBV6-2 or TRBV6-3 and TRBJ1-4; 7 nucleotides match TRBD1. Unmatched junction bases numbered 18, after V lost 6 bases and J lost 8 bases. CDR3 length: 17 amino acids. CDR1 is MNHEY and CDR2 is SVGEGT in the germline V gene. CDR3 amino acids: CASSRTQPTGRGEKLFF. In nucleotides, the CDR3 is TGTGCCAGCAGCCGAACCCAACCGACAGGGCGGGGAGAAAAACTGTTTTTT.

This clone appeared once. V usage is TRBV30 and J usage is TRBJ1-1; D unclear. Germline CDR1 is GTSNPN and CDR2 is SVGIG (reference sequence). The CDR3 sequence is 13 residues long. The V end lost 0 bases, the J end lost 8 bases, and 13 bases lay between the germline ends. This chain's CDR3 is CAWSVYRGSEAFF. CDR3 DNA sequence: TGTGCCTGGAGTGTATACAGAGGGTCCGAAGCTTTCTTT.

The rearrangement links TRBV6-5 to TRBJ2-7, with TRBD2 identical over 12 bases. Germline assignment: CDR1 MNHEY and CDR2 SVGAGI. The CDR3 is 15 amino acids. V trimming: 5 bases; J trimming: 3 bases; junction bases outside the gene matches: 5. The CDR3 loop is CASSTQTSGSYEQYF. The CDR3 DNA follows: TGTGCCAGCAGTACCCAGACTAGCGGGAGCTACGAGCAGTACTTC.

CDR3 sequence: CASSTSRSGANVLTF. The CDR3 DNA follows: TGTGCCAGCAGTACATCCCGCTCTGGGGCCAACGTCCTGACTTTC. The rearrangement uses TRBV6-5 and TRBJ2-6, with unresolved D. The length of the CDR3 is 15 residues. Germline assignment: CDR1 MNHEY and CDR2 SVGAGI. Trimming cost V 5 bases and J 0 bases, with 8 bases left between them.

The chain employs TRBV7-2 and TRBJ2-1, with D perhaps matching TRBD2 (5 bases). Germline V gives CDR1 SGHTA, CDR2 FQGNSA. This CDR3 contains 13 residues. Trimming removed 5 bases from V and 6 bases from J, with 11 bases in between. The CDR3 here is CASSKERANEQFF. CDR3 bases: TGTGCCAGCAGCAAAGAGAGGGCCAATGAGCAGTTCTTC.

The chain joins TRBV7-3 to TRBJ2-2; the match to TRBD1 covers 9 bases. Unmatched junction bases numbered 4, after V lost 4 bases and J lost 7 bases. This CDR3 contains 14 residues. Germline CDR1 reads SGHTA; CDR2 reads FQGTGA. The CDR3 nucleotides read TGTGCCAGCAGCTCACAGGGGGCTGGCGGGGAGCTGTTTTTT. This codes for CASSSQGAGGELFF.

This clone appeared a few times. V usage is TRBV19 and J usage is TRBJ2-5, with D perhaps matching TRBD1 or TRBD2 (5 bases each). V lost 5 bases, J lost 2 bases, and 12 bases lay in between. Germline-derived CDR1 and CDR2 are LNHDA and SQIVND (reference sequence). The CDR3 has 14 amino acids. The CDR3 nucleotides are TGTGCCAGTAGTGGCCGGGACGGACAAGAGACCCAGTACTTC. This codes for CASSGRDGQETQYF.

The chain carries TRBV7-6 and TRBJ2-7, with 11 bases identical to TRBD1. Trimming at V came to 4 bases and at J to 6 bases, leaving 2 bases not matched to a gene. Germline V gene data show CDR1 as SGHVS and CDR2 as FNYEAQ. This CDR3 comprises 13 residues. CDR3 nucleotides: TGTGCCAGCAGCTCGGACAGGGGGCGCGAGCAGTACTTC. This sequence encodes CASSSDRGREQYF. The complete variable domain, with remaining parts taken from reference TRBV7-6 and TRBJ2-7, reads GAGVSQSPRYKVTKRGQDVALRCDPISGHVSLYWYRQALGQGPEFLTYFNYEAQQDKSGLPNDRFSAERPEGSISTLTIQRTEQRDSAMYRCASSSDRGREQYFGPGTRLTVT.

CDR3 DNA sequence: TGTGCCAGCAGTTACTCGAATAATGGGGACCCCTTGGTCTACGAGCAGTACTTC. Its translation is CASSYSNNGDPLVYEQYF. The V and J genes are TRBV6-2 or TRBV6-3 and TRBJ2-7; D may match TRBD1 or TRBD2 (5 bases each). The CDR3 totals 18 residues. Germline loops: CDR1 MNHEY, CDR2 SVGEGT. Trimming removed 0 bases from V and 3 bases from J, with 21 bases in between.

This chain connects TRBV3-1 (or the pseudogene TRBV3-2) to TRBJ1-1, with D hard to call. This CDR3 is 15 amino acids long. From germline, CDR1 is LGHDT and CDR2 YNNKEL (reference sequence). Between the trimmed V and J ends, which lost 7 bases and 8 bases, there was a span of 23 bases. CDR3 nucleotide sequence: TGTGCCAGCACCACCGGTAGGGTCTCGAACTCCGAAGCTTTCTTT. It yields the protein CASTTGRVSNSEAFF.

V is TRBV18 and J is TRBJ2-3, with D unresolved. V lost 3 bases, J lost 1 base, and 11 bases lay in between. Germline CDR1 is KGHSH and CDR2 is LQKENI. The CDR3 is 15 residues long. The CDR3 DNA follows: TGTGCCAGCTCACCTACCAGGCTAGGCACAGATACGCAGTATTTT. Amino acids: CASSPTRLGTDTQYF.

The rearrangement uses TRBV7-2 and TRBJ1-6; D not certain. The CDR3 consists of 14 residues. Germline V gives CDR1 SGHTA, CDR2 FQGNSA. V was shortened by 3 bases and J by 0 bases, with 3 bases between the two germline ends. In nucleotides, the CDR3 is TGTGCCAGCAGCTTTAGCTCCTATAATTCACCCCTCCACTTT. Translating it yields CASSFSSYNSPLHF.

The chain joins TRBV9 to TRBJ2-1; 7 bases align to TRBD1. The CDR3 loop spans 15 amino acids. After removal of 0 bases from V and 10 bases from J, the junction contained 10 bases not matched to a gene. The germline V gene encodes CDR1 SGDLS and CDR2 YYNGEE. The CDR3 region is CASSVARDRVFEQFF. As DNA, the CDR3 is TGTGCCAGCAGCGTAGCTAGAGACAGGGTTTTCGAGCAGTTCTTC.

This clone was detected once. Here the CDR3 reads CASSRASGTPVTEAFF. CDR3 in DNA: TGTGCCAGTAGTAGGGCTTCCGGGACCCCGGTTACTGAAGCTTTCTTT. The chain has TRBV19 and TRBJ1-1, with D perhaps TRBD1 (5 bases). CDR3 length: 16 amino acids. Trimming cost V 4 bases and J 5 bases, with 20 bases left between them. Germline values: CDR1 LNHDA, CDR2 SQIVND (reference sequence). The full variable domain, in which reference TRBV19 and TRBJ1-1 provide the parts outside the CDR3, is DGGITQSPKYLFRKEGQNVTLSCEQNLNHDAMYWYRQDPGQGLRLIYYSQIVNDFQKGDIAEGYSVSREKKESFPLTVTSAQKNPTAFYLCASSRASGTPVTEAFFGQGTRLTVV.

This rearrangement joins TRBV7-9 to TRBJ2-4; TRBD1 agrees at 9 bases. CDR1 is SEHNR and CDR2 is FQNEAQ in the germline V gene (reference sequence). This CDR3 region has 17 residues. Unmatched junction bases numbered 7, after V lost 1 base and J lost 3 bases. The CDR3 coding sequence is TGTGCCAGCAGCTTAGAAGGGACAGGGACCTACAAAAACATTCAGTACTTC. Translating gives CASSLEGTGTYKNIQYF. The full variable domain, its missing parts supplied by reference TRBV7-9 and TRBJ2-4, is DTGVSQNPRHKITKRGQNVTFRCDPISEHNRLYWYRQTLGQGPEFLTYFQNEAQLEKSRLLSDRFSAERPKGSFSTLEIQRTEQGDSAMYLCASSLEGTGTYKNIQYFGAGTRLSVL.

The V gene is TRBV10-3, the J gene TRBJ2-7; perhaps TRBD1 as D (6 bases). V lost 0 bases and J 2 bases, leaving 11 bases between the germline ends. The length of the CDR3 is 15 residues. Germline-derived CDR1 and CDR2 are ENHRY and SYGVKD. CDR3 DNA: TGTGCCATCAGTGAGTCCAGGGACAAGACCTACGAGCAGTACTTC. Translation gives CAISESRDKTYEQYF.

The J gene is TRBJ1-2, the V gene TRBV19; D is unclear. The CDR3 sequence is 15 residues long. CDR1 and CDR2 from the germline V gene are LNHDA and SQIVND (reference sequence). The V gene lost 1 base and the J gene lost 6 bases, with 15 bases spanning the gap. CDR3 in DNA: TGTGCCAGTAGTATAGGCGGGGTATCCTGGAATGGCTACACCTTC. Translation: CASSIGGVSWNGYTF. Combining the CDR3 with reference TRBV19 and TRBJ1-2 gives the whole variable domain DGGITQSPKYLFRKEGQNVTLSCEQNLNHDAMYWYRQDPGQGLRLIYYSQIVNDFQKGDIAEGYSVSREKKESFPLTVTSAQKNPTAFYLCASSIGGVSWNGYTFGSGTRLTVV.

The chain links TRBV25-1 to TRBJ2-2; the match to TRBD2 covers 8 bases. Germline loops: CDR1 MGHDK, CDR2 SYGVNS. J was trimmed by 6 bases and V by 1 base; bases with no gene match: 10. The CDR3 covers 17 residues. CDR3 residues: CASSESTLSGTAGELFF. CDR3 in DNA: TGTGCCAGCAGTGAATCCACTCTTAGCGGGACCGCCGGGGAGCTGTTTTTT.

This clone was found a few times. The gene calls are TRBV27 and TRBJ2-7, with a tentative D call TRBD2 (7 bases). This CDR3 region has 15 residues. V dropped 8 bases and J dropped 3 bases, with 20 bases sitting between them. The germline V gene encodes CDR1 MNHEY and CDR2 SMNVEV (reference sequence). The CDR3 is CASADGGRGHYEQYF. CDR3 DNA sequence: TGTGCCAGCGCCGATGGGGGGCGGGGGCACTACGAGCAGTACTTC.

This chain links TRBV2 with TRBJ1-1; 9 nucleotides match TRBD1. The V segment lost 8 bases and the J segment 2 bases; nucleotides outside the gene matches: 3. The CDR3 length is 13 residues. Germline values: CDR1 SNHLY, CDR2 FYNNEI. CDR3: CASRGQGNTEAFF. The CDR3 coding sequence is TGTGCCAGCCGGGGACAGGGAAACACTGAAGCTTTCTTT.

The chain links TRBV11-1 to TRBJ2-7; TRBD2 matches at 16 bases. The length of the CDR3 is 16 residues. V gave up 5 bases and J gave up 5 bases; unmatched junction bases: 6. Germline V CDR1 and CDR2: SGHAT, FQDESV (reference sequence). The CDR3 is CASSLGTSGRVHEQYF. DNA for the CDR3: TGTGCCAGCAGCCTCGGGACTAGCGGGAGGGTCCACGAGCAGTACTTC. Complete variable domain (other parts from reference TRBV11-1 and TRBJ2-7): EAEVAQSPRYKITEKSQAVAFWCDPISGHATLYWYRQILGQGPELLVQFQDESVVDDSQLPKDRFSAERLKGVDSTLKIQPAELGDSAMYLCASSLGTSGRVHEQYFGPGTRLTVT.

The chain employs TRBV19 and TRBJ2-7; a possible D gene is TRBD2 (5 bases). The CDR3 has 13 residues. The V gene lost 5 bases and the J gene lost 3 bases, with 11 bases spanning the gap. The germline gives CDR1 LNHDA, CDR2 SQIVND (reference sequence). CDR3 residues: CASSPPGLYEQYF. CDR3 DNA: TGTGCCAGTAGTCCCCCAGGACTCTACGAGCAGTACTTC. The whole variable domain, remainder taken from reference TRBV19 and TRBJ2-7, is DGGITQSPKYLFRKEGQNVTLSCEQNLNHDAMYWYRQDPGQGLRLIYYSQIVNDFQKGDIAEGYSVSREKKESFPLTVTSAQKNPTAFYLCASSPPGLYEQYFGPGTRLTVT.

V and J are TRBV14 and TRBJ1-2; 8 bases agree with TRBD1. The CDR3 has 11 residues. J lost 10 bases, V lost 3 bases, and 1 base had no gene match. Germline V gives CDR1 SGHDN, CDR2 FVKESK. CDR3 sequence: CASSQDRVYTF. In nucleotides, the CDR3 is TGTGCCAGCAGCCAGGACAGGGTCTACACCTTC.

This chain links TRBV18 with TRBJ2-7, with D unresolved. V shed 0 bases and J shed 3 bases, with 6 bases lying between them. This CDR3 spans 13 amino acids. CDR1 is KGHSH and CDR2 is LQKENI in the germline V gene. CDR3 DNA: TGTGCCAGCTCACCACCGATCGGCTACGAGCAGTACTTC. Its protein product is CASSPPIGYEQYF. Full variable domain (remainder filled in from reference TRBV18 and TRBJ2-7): NAGVMQNPRHLVRRRGQEARLRCSPMKGHSHVYWYRQLPEEGLKFMVYLQKENIIDESGMPKERFSAEFPKEGPSILRIQQVVRGDSAAYFCASSPPIGYEQYFGPGTRLTVT.

The chain joins TRBV6-2 or TRBV6-3 to TRBJ1-1, with 7 nucleotides matching TRBD1. This CDR3 is built from 15 residues. The germline V gene encodes CDR1 MNHEY and CDR2 SVGEGT. J lost 1 base, V lost 5 bases, and 7 bases had no gene match. For the CDR3, the DNA is TGTGCCAGCAGTACCCAGGGACAGCCGAACACTGAAGCTTTCTTT. This codes for CASSTQGQPNTEAFF.